This TCR beta chain is drawn from a study of blood T cell repertoires in COVID-19. The overall study: Material from acute and convalescent COVID-19 was sourced from the United States, Italy and Spain. PBMCs, B-cell-depleted T cells, or T cells were the source of the cDNA or gDNA that made up the material.

Study processing details: Nucleated cell number was recorded as an estimate derived from reference gene primer amplification. This table comes from immunoSEQ multiplex PCR, and its TCRdb copy is limited to in-frame clones, with some not included. V and J calls and clone size follow that table, whereas D and trimming were derived from the DNA. The data hold about 48,000 clones, with 70% to 90% observed a single time. The source is a human donor in a cohort sampled during active COVID-19. The donor label of this sample is uncertain. Material for sequencing was peripheral blood.

The CDR3 DNA follows: TGTGCCAGTAGTCCCCAGGGGGTAGCCAAAAACATTCAGTACTTC. It codes for CASSPQGVAKNIQYF. V gene TRBV19 combines with J gene TRBJ2-4; 7 bases agree with TRBD1. V shed 5 bases and J 0 bases; nucleotides not matched to a gene: 4. CDR1 is LNHDA and CDR2 is SQIVND in the germline V gene (reference sequence). This CDR3 comprises 15 residues.